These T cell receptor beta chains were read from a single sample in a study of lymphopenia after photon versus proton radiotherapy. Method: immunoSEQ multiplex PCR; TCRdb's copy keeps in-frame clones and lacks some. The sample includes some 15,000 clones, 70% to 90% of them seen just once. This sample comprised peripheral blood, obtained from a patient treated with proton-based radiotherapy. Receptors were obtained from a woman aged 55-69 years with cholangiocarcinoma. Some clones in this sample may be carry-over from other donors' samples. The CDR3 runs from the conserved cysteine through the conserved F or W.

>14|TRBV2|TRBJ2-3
CASSTGGSTDTQYF
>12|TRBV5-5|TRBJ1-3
CASSESGNTIYF
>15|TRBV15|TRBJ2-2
CATSNLAGVAGELFF
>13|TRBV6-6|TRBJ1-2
CASKEVPNYGYTF
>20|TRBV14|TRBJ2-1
CASSQIGSERFYPSYNEQFF
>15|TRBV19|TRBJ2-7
CASRVRDTILYEQYF
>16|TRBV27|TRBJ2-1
CASSLKAGVSYNEQFF
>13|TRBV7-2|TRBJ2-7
CASSLHSDYEQYF
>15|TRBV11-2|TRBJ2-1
CASSLGQGRNNEQFF
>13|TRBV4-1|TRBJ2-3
CASSQGGVDTQYF
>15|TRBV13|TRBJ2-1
CASSPSGRNGLPGFF
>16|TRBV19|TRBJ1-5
CASTLGVGGGNQPQHF
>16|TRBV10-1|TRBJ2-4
CASSPGQGTAKNIQYF
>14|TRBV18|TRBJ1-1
CASSPTSMFSEAFF
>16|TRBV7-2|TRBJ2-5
CASSPRDRVYKETQYF
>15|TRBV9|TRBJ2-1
CASSGASGSYNEQFF
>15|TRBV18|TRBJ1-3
CASSPPSRSGNTIYF
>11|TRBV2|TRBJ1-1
CASLENTEAFF
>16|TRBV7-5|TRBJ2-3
CASSLILAGPTDTQYF
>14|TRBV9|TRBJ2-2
CASSGRANTGELFF
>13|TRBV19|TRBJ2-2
CASASPNTGELFF
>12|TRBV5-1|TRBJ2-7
CASSLDFYEQYF
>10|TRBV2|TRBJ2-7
CATRLGAQHF
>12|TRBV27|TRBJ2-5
CASSLYDGTQYF